Following are 18 T cell receptor beta chains from one sample sequenced in a study of cytomegalovirus exposure and HLA in healthy donors. TCRdb's copy holds only in-frame clones and misses some; the assay was immunoSEQ multiplex PCR. The sample has about 280,000 clones, roughly 85% seen once; the top ten hold over 0.95%. Sequences were obtained from PBMCs. The receptors come from a woman aged 18-29 years in good health and CMV-seronegative.

The rearrangement links TRBV19 to TRBJ2-5; 7 bases are shared with TRBD1. Germline V gene sequence: CDR1 LNHDA, CDR2 SQIVND (reference sequence). V dropped 5 bases and J dropped 13; count of bases not matched to a gene: 10. CDR3 length: 12 amino acids. The CDR3 bases are TGTGCCAGTAGTCCATTTAGGGGGCGTTGGTACTTC. Translating gives CASSPFRGRWYF.

The chain uses TRBV29-1 and TRBJ2-5; 10 nucleotides line up with TRBD2. The CDR3 has 15 amino acids. Germline V gene lookup returns CDR1 SQVTM and CDR2 ANQGSEA. The V gene end was trimmed by 6 bases and the J gene end by 7 bases; junction bases not matched to a gene: 14. The CDR3 DNA reads as TGCAGCGTACGGGGCGGACTAGCGGAAATGTCGACCCAGTACTTC. Translated: CSVRGGLAEMSTQYF. Filled out from reference TRBV29-1 and TRBJ2-5, the complete variable domain reads SAVISQKPSRDICQRGTSLTIQCQVDSQVTMMFWYRQQPGQSLTLIATANQGSEATYESGFVIDKFPISRPNLTFSTLTVSNMSPEDSSIYLCSVRGGLAEMSTQYFGPGTRLLVL.

The V and J genes are TRBV4-2 and TRBJ1-4; D remains unclear. CDR1 LGHNA and CDR2 YNFKEQ come from the germline V gene. This CDR3 is 16 amino acids long. With 5 bases removed from V and 0 bases from J, the gap between germline ends came to 13 bases. The CDR3 loop reads CASSVQPLATNEKLFF. Here the CDR3 DNA reads TGTGCCAGCAGCGTACAGCCACTAGCAACTAATGAAAAACTGTTTTTT.

This clone appeared a few times. CDR3 nucleotides: TGCGCCAGCAGCTTGCAAAGCGTGAACACTGAAGCTTTCTTT. Residues: CASSLQSVNTEAFF. The rearrangement links TRBV5-1 to TRBJ1-1; the D is unclear. CDR1 and CDR2 from the germline V gene are SGHRS and YFSETQ. This CDR3 spans 14 amino acids. Trimming took 1 base from V and 0 from J, leaving 7 bases between them.

The rearrangement links TRBV10-1 to TRBJ2-7, with 7 bases identical to TRBD1. The CDR3 is made up of 16 amino acids. J was trimmed by 3 bases and V by 6 bases; bases with no gene match: 14. Germline loops: CDR1 WNHNN, CDR2 SYGVQD (reference sequence). CDR3 DNA: TGCGCCAGCAGCCCGGTATCACCGGCAGGGGGCTACGAGCAGTACTTC. Translating it yields CASSPVSPAGGYEQYF.

The chain has TRBV7-2 and TRBJ1-2; 7 nucleotides line up with TRBD1. Germline CDR1 SGHTA, CDR2 FQGNSA. This CDR3 has 13 amino acids. Germline trimming cut 6 bases from V and 5 bases from J; bases unmatched to any gene: 6. CDR3 sequence: CASRSEGAYGYTF. The CDR3 bases are TGTGCCAGCAGATCCGAGGGGGCGTATGGCTACACCTTC.

The V gene is TRBV7-3, the J gene TRBJ1-1; D is ambiguous. Looked up from germline, CDR1 is SGHTA and CDR2 is FQGTGA. Deletions cut 5 bases from V and 6 bases from J, with 13 bases between. The CDR3 extends over 13 amino acids. This chain's CDR3 is CASSVRGRAEAFF. CDR3 DNA sequence: TGTGCCAGCAGCGTACGGGGTAGGGCTGAAGCTTTCTTT.

Turning to this clone: Additional DNA sequences in this sample encode the identical CDR3. The chain joins TRBV30 to TRBJ2-3, with D perhaps TRBD2 (5 bases). V was clipped by 0 bases and J by 6 bases, with 10 bases between them. This CDR3 spans 13 amino acids. Germline loops: CDR1 GTSNPN, CDR2 SVGIG (reference sequence). In DNA, the CDR3 is TGTGCCTGGAGTGTACGCCTAGCTGATACGCAGTATTTT. It yields the protein CAWSVRLADTQYF. Complete variable domain (other parts from reference TRBV30 and TRBJ2-3): SQTIHQWPATLVQPVGSPLSLECTVEGTSNPNLYWYRQAAGRGLQLLFYSVGIGQISSEVPQNLSASRPQDRQFILSSKKLLLSDSGFYLCAWSVRLADTQYFGPGTRLTVL.

The V call is TRBV6-5, the J call TRBJ2-1, with a tentative D call TRBD2 (5 bases). V was cut by 5 bases and J by 8 bases, with 16 bases left in between. The CDR3 extends over 14 amino acids. Germline V lookup: CDR1 MNHEY, CDR2 SVGAGI. The CDR3 loop reads CASSEWLALDEQFF. The CDR3 DNA reads as TGTGCCAGCAGTGAGTGGCTAGCCCTCGATGAGCAGTTCTTC.

This chain uses TRBV7-8 with TRBJ1-5; D possibly corresponds to TRBD1 (6 bases). This CDR3 spans 15 amino acids. CDR1 and CDR2 (germline): SGHVS, FQNEAQ. V lost 5 bases, J lost 4 bases, and 15 bases lay in between. In nucleotides, the CDR3 is TGTGCCAGCAGCCCTGGGACAAATCGGAATCAGCCCCAGCATTTT. Translation gives CASSPGTNRNQPQHF. The complete variable domain, with remaining parts taken from reference TRBV7-8 and TRBJ1-5, reads GAGVSQSPRYKVAKRGQDVALRCDPISGHVSLFWYQQALGQGPEFLTYFQNEAQLDKSGLPSDRFFAERPEGSVSTLKIQRTQQEDSAVYLCASSPGTNRNQPQHFGDGTRLSIL.

This clone was picked up a small number of times. This rearrangement joins TRBV4-1 to TRBJ2-2; a weak D match, TRBD2 (5 bases). Trimming stripped 4 bases from V and 6 bases from J, with 15 bases between. CDR1 MGHRA and CDR2 YSYEKL come from the germline V gene. CDR3 length: 15 amino acids. The CDR3 sequence: CASSLSTGLSGELFF. The CDR3 nucleotides read TGCGCCAGCAGCCTATCAACGGGGTTGTCCGGGGAGCTGTTTTTT.

The chain uses TRBV2 and TRBJ2-7; 7 bases align to TRBD1. The CDR3 contains 12 residues. The trim removed 5 bases at V and 4 bases at J, leaving 2 bases unmatched. The germline CDR1 and CDR2 sequences are SNHLY and FYNNEI. In DNA form, the CDR3 reads TGTGCCAGCAGTACAGGGGAGTACGAGCAGTACTTC. Its protein product is CASSTGEYEQYF.

This clone was recorded a few times. V and J are TRBV9 and TRBJ1-6; no firm D call. CDR3 length: 12 amino acids. Looked up from germline, CDR1 is SGDLS and CDR2 is YYNGEE. V lost 4 bases and J 7 bases, leaving 6 bases between the germline ends. CDR3 region: CASSQMNSPLHF. The CDR3 DNA sequence: TGTGCCAGCAGCCAGATGAATTCACCCCTCCACTTT.

The rearrangement links TRBV25-1 to TRBJ2-7, with 8 bases matching TRBD2. The CDR3 has 15 residues. The germline V gene encodes CDR1 MGHDK and CDR2 SYGVNS. After removal of 5 bases from V and 1 base from J, the junction contained 7 bases not matched to a gene. CDR3 in amino acids: CASSKGLGISYEQYF. The CDR3 bases are TGTGCCAGCAGTAAGGGACTAGGCATTTCCTACGAGCAGTACTTC.

A single count supports this clone. The gene calls are TRBV7-2 and TRBJ1-2; D remains ambiguous. V lost 7 bases to trimming and J lost 5 bases, with 11 bases between them. Germline lookup yields CDR1 SGHTA and CDR2 FQGNSA. This CDR3 is 12 amino acids long. The DNA for the CDR3 is TGTGCCAGCACCCTCCGAGGATATGGCTACACCTTC. Translated, it gives CASTLRGYGYTF.

DNA for the CDR3: TGTGCCAGCAGCTTAGCAGGGTTAGGCTCCTACGAGCAGTACTTC. The encoded protein is CASSLAGLGSYEQYF. This chain joins TRBV5-6 and TRBJ2-7; the D gene is possibly TRBD1 (5 bases). Germline V CDR1 and CDR2: SGHDT, YYEEEE. The CDR3 is made up of 15 amino acids. Trimming cost V 2 bases and J 0 bases, with 12 bases left between them.

The chain employs TRBV2 and TRBJ1-4, with 8 bases matching TRBD1. V was pared by 7 bases and J by 1 base, with 8 bases of the junction left unmatched. CDR3 size: 16 residues. The germline V gene has CDR1 SNHLY and CDR2 FYNNEI. The CDR3: CASNRFGQGTNEKLFF. In DNA, the CDR3 is TGTGCCAGCAACAGATTCGGACAGGGAACTAATGAAAAACTGTTTTTT.

The CDR3 DNA reads TGTGCCAGCAGTTTGGGAAGGCAAGGGGGCAATCAGCCCCAGCATTTT. Residues: CASSLGRQGGNQPQHF. The rearrangement links TRBV28 to TRBJ1-5, with D tentatively TRBD1 (5 bases). CDR1 and CDR2 from the germline V gene are MDHEN and SYDVKM. The V end was cut by 3 bases, the J end by 2 bases, with 14 bases between. The CDR3 length is 16 residues.